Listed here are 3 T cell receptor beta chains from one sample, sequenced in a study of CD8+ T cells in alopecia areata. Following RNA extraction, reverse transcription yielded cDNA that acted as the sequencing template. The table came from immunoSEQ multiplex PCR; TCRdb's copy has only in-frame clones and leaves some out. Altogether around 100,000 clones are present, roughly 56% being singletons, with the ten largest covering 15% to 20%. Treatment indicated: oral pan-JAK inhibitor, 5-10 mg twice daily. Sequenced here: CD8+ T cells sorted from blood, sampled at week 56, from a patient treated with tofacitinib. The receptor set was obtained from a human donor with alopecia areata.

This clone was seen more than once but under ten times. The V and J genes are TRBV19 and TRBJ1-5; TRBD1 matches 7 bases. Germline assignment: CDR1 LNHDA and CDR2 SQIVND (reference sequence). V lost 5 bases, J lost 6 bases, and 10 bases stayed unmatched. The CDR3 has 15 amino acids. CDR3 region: CASSLRDSSSQPQHF. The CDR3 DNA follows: TGTGCCAGTAGTCTAAGGGACAGCTCCAGTCAGCCCCAGCATTTT. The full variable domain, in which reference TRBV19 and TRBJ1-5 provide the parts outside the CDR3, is DGGITQSPKYLFRKEGQNVTLSCEQNLNHDAMYWYRQDPGQGLRLIYYSQIVNDFQKGDIAEGYSVSREKKESFPLTVTSAQKNPTAFYLCASSLRDSSSQPQHFGDGTRLSIL.

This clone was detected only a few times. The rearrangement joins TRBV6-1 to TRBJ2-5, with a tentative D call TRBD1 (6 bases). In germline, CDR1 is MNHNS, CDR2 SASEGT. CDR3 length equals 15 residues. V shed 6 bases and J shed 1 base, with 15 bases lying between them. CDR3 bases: TGTGCCAGCAGGCCCTTCACAGGGCCCCAAGAGACCCAGTACTTC. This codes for CASRPFTGPQETQYF.

The CDR3 here is CASSLSWEGYTF. CDR3 nucleotides: TGTGCCAGCAGCTTAAGTTGGGAGGGCTACACCTTC. The V and J genes are TRBV7-9 and TRBJ1-2; D gene ambiguous. Looked up from germline, CDR1 is SEHNR and CDR2 is FQNEAQ (reference sequence). The CDR3 length is 12 residues. The V end was cut by 2 bases, the J end by 8 bases, with 9 bases between. Full variable domain (outside the CDR3, taken from reference TRBV7-9 and TRBJ1-2): DTGVSQNPRHKITKRGQNVTFRCDPISEHNRLYWYRQTLGQGPEFLTYFQNEAQLEKSRLLSDRFSAERPKGSFSTLEIQRTEQGDSAMYLCASSLSWEGYTFGSGTRLTVV.